This TCR beta chain derives from a study of monozygotic twins with inflammatory bowel disease. No DNA is given; TCRdb re-called the 5' RACE reads and lists each CDR3 protein once. This table lists under 350,000 distinct CDR3 sequences. CDR1 and CDR2 (germline): SQVTM, ANQGSEA. The CDR3 is 13 amino acids. Findings of the study overall: Differing T cell subtypes remained indistinguishable. The results supported no single strong signal or clonotype associated with IBD. Possibly reflecting limited power, no difference in repertoire similarity was found between concordant and discordant twins.

Points on this clonotype: The antigen remains undetermined.

This sequence joins TRBV29-1 and TRBJ1-4; TCRdb's D gene call, TRBD1, goes unchecked for lack of DNA. Sequencing was done on a sample of blood. This clonotype was sampled from a human donor with ulcerative colitis or Crohn's disease, or a healthy co-twin of an affected twin (not recorded which). This CDR3 is CSAERGVGEKLFF. The whole variable domain, remainder taken from reference TRBV29-1 and TRBJ1-4, is SAVISQKPSRDICQRGTSLTIQCQVDSQVTMMFWYRQQPGQSLTLIATANQGSEATYESGFVIDKFPISRPNLTFSTLTVSNMSPEDSSIYLCSAERGVGEKLFFGSGTQLSVL.